This T cell receptor (beta chain) was captured by sequencing in a study of control samples from healthy donors and cancer patients. Germline V lookup: CDR1 SGHDT, CDR2 YYEEEE. This CDR3 spans 14 amino acids. Trimming cost V 4 bases and J 7 bases; bases outside gene matches: 8. Using immunoSEQ multiplex PCR, the repertoire was profiled, and TCRdb retains in-frame clones only, with some absent. Of approximately 40,000 clones listed, more than 70% are singletons. The sample consisted of PBMCs. This receptor was taken from a woman between 55 and 75 years old with lung cancer. The rearrangement joins TRBV5-6 to TRBJ2-1; 7 nucleotides align to TRBD1. The chain's CDR3 is CASSTWTGGNEQFF. In nucleotides, the CDR3 is TGTGCCAGCAGCACTTGGACAGGCGGAAATGAGCAGTTCTTC. The whole variable domain, filled in from reference TRBV5-6 and TRBJ2-1, reads DAGVTQSPTHLIKTRGQQVTLRCSPKSGHDTVSWYQQALGQGPQFIFQYYEEEERQRGNFPDRFSGHQFPNYSSELNVNALLLGDSALYLCASSTWTGGNEQFFGPGTRLTVL.